One sample yielded the 13 T cell receptor beta chains listed below, sequenced in a study of OX40 agonist ivuxolimab in advanced cancers. The method was immunoSEQ multiplex PCR; TCRdb's version includes in-frame clones alone and lacks a portion of them. The table shows 77,000 or so clones, with under 95% occurring only once. Sequencing used CD4+ or CD8+ T cells sorted from blood, obtained in a trial of the OX40 agonist ivuxolimab. These receptors were obtained from an adult with an advanced solid tumor such as melanoma, head and neck, liver or kidney cancer.

The chain is built from TRBV7-6 and TRBJ2-3, with D hard to call. CDR1 and CDR2 from the germline V gene are SGHVS and FNYEAQ. Deletions cut 1 base from V and 3 bases from J, with 5 bases between. CDR3 length: 13 amino acids. The CDR3 coding sequence is TGTGCCAGCAGCTTAGTTGTGACAGATACGCAGTATTTT. Translating it yields CASSLVVTDTQYF.

This clone has just one count. The rearrangement links TRBV28 to TRBJ1-5; 9 bases align to TRBD1. The CDR3 runs to 19 residues. Germline assignment: CDR1 MDHEN and CDR2 SYDVKM. Trimming took 8 bases from V and 0 from J; bases not matched to a gene: 17. CDR3 in DNA: TGTGCCAGCGGCTCAGCTACAGGGACAGGGCTCGTTAGCAATCAGCCCCAGCATTTT. Translation: CASGSATGTGLVSNQPQHF. The variable domain in full, with the rest retrieved from reference TRBV28 and TRBJ1-5, is DVKVTQSSRYLVKRTGEKVFLECVQDMDHENMFWYRQDPGLGLRLIYFSYDVKMKEKGDIPEGYSVSREKKERFSLILESASTNQTSMYLCASGSATGTGLVSNQPQHFGDGTRLSIL.

The chain joins TRBV5-1 to TRBJ1-1, with D perhaps TRBD1 (6 bases). V was shortened by 4 bases and J by 0 bases, with 19 bases between the two germline ends. CDR1 SGHRS and CDR2 YFSETQ come from the germline V gene. The CDR3 is made up of 17 amino acids. CDR3 nucleotide sequence: TGCGCCAGCAGCCCGGGAGTGGGGGCGACAATGAACACTGAAGCTTTCTTT. Amino acid sequence: CASSPGVGATMNTEAFF.

In DNA form, the CDR3 reads TGTGCCAGCAGTTTATTGGTTCGGGGCTACACCTTC. This encodes CASSLLVRGYTF. The V and J genes are TRBV28 and TRBJ1-2; unclear D gene. Germline V gene lookup returns CDR1 MDHEN and CDR2 SYDVKM. The CDR3 loop spans 12 amino acids. Trimming took off 1 base at V and 8 bases at J, with 8 bases between the two ends.

The chain links TRBV5-6 to TRBJ1-1; D might be TRBD1 (6 bases). The V gene lost 2 bases and the J gene lost 5 bases, with 19 bases spanning the gap. Germline-derived CDR1 and CDR2 are SGHDT and YYEEEE. This CDR3 region has 16 residues. The CDR3 protein is CASSFTLGAEGTEAFF. The DNA of the CDR3 is TGTGCCAGCAGCTTTACTCTGGGGGCGGAGGGTACTGAAGCTTTCTTT.

The V call is TRBV28, the J call TRBJ1-2; D uncertain. Trimming shortened V by 4 bases and J by 5 bases, and 5 bases separated the two germline ends. The CDR3 runs to 11 residues. From germline, CDR1 is MDHEN and CDR2 SYDVKM. DNA of the CDR3: TGTGCCAGCAGTTCGAGATATGGCTACACCTTC. Encoded protein: CASSSRYGYTF.

This chain joins TRBV7-9 and TRBJ2-5; D might be TRBD2 (7 bases). The CDR3 runs 12 residues. Germline V gives CDR1 SEHNR, CDR2 FQNEAQ (reference sequence). Trimming shortened V by 10 bases and J by 5 bases, and 14 bases separated the two germline ends. The CDR3 region has the DNA TGTGCCATCGGGGGGCTAGCGGAGACCCAGTACTTC. It codes for CAIGGLAETQYF. Together with reference TRBV7-9 and TRBJ2-5, the CDR3 gives the full variable domain: DTGVSQNPRHKITKRGQNVTFRCDPISEHNRLYWYRQTLGQGPEFLTYFQNEAQLEKSRLLSDRFSAERPKGSFSTLEIQRTEQGDSAMYLCAIGGLAETQYFGPGTRLLVL.

The gene calls are TRBV6-6 and TRBJ1-1, with D perhaps TRBD1 (6 bases). Germline CDR1 MNHNY, CDR2 SVGAGI (reference sequence). V was trimmed by 5 bases and J by 8 bases, leaving 9 bases between them. The length of the CDR3 is 11 residues. CDR3 sequence: CASSLQGEAFF. CDR3 bases: TGTGCCAGCAGTCTACAGGGAGAAGCTTTCTTT.

V gene TRBV7-7 combines with J gene TRBJ2-3, with D perhaps matching TRBD1 or TRBD2 (5 bases each). Per germline, CDR1 SSHAT and CDR2 FNYEAQ (reference sequence). Trimming removed 1 base from V and 2 bases from J, with 10 bases in between. This CDR3 region has 15 residues. As DNA, the CDR3 is TGTGCCAGCAGCTTAGGAGGGACCAACACAGATACGCAGTATTTT. Translated: CASSLGGTNTDTQYF.

This chain connects TRBV4-1 to TRBJ2-7; D possibly corresponds to TRBD1 (6 bases). Trimming cost V 3 bases and J 7 bases, with 10 bases left between them. The CDR3 has 12 amino acids. The V gene's germline CDR1 is MGHRA and CDR2 YSYEKL. The CDR3 region is CASSQGQGEQYF. Written as DNA, the CDR3 is TGCGCCAGCAGCCAGGGCCAGGGGGAGCAGTACTTC.

The gene calls are TRBV28 and TRBJ1-2; D possibly corresponds to TRBD1 (5 bases). From germline, CDR1 is MDHEN and CDR2 SYDVKM. V gave up 3 bases and J gave up 5 bases, with 13 bases separating them. The length of the CDR3 is 14 residues. The CDR3 reads CASSLLGTDYGYTF. The CDR3 nucleotides are TGTGCCAGCAGTTTGTTAGGGACTGATTATGGCTACACCTTC.

The chain is built from TRBV7-9 and TRBJ2-7, with D perhaps matching TRBD2 (6 bases). Trimming cost V 1 base and J 2 bases, with 9 bases left between them. The germline V gene encodes CDR1 SEHNR and CDR2 FQNEAQ (reference sequence). The CDR3 extends over 14 amino acids. The chain's CDR3 is CASSLGGATYEQYF. The CDR3 DNA sequence: TGTGCCAGCAGCTTAGGCGGGGCCACCTACGAGCAGTACTTC.

The chain has TRBV11-2 and TRBJ2-7; no definite D call. The V and J ends lost 1 base and 1 base respectively, with 5 bases between them. This CDR3 spans 13 amino acids. The germline CDR1 and CDR2 sequences are SGHAT and FQNNGV. CDR3 coding DNA: TGTGCCAGCAGCTTAGTGTCATCCTACGAGCAGTACTTC. Translation gives CASSLVSSYEQYF.